This T cell receptor (beta chain) was sequenced during a study of blood T cell repertoires in COVID-19. Turning to the study itself: COVID-19 samples collected from the United States, Italy and Spain covered acute and convalescent phases. T cells, B-cell-depleted T cells, or PBMCs provided the cDNA or gDNA that served as material.

Under the authors' procedure: The assay estimated nucleated cells by amplifying reference gene primers. Sequencing used immunoSEQ multiplex PCR; TCRdb keeps in-frame clones, though not all of them. From that table come the V and J calls and clone size; the DNA was used to work out D and trimming. The sample contains under 300,000 clones, 75% to 90% of which appear only once. This TCR derives from a young man who had recovered from COVID-19. Input material: peripheral blood.

CDR3 nucleotides: TGTGCCATCAGTGAGGGCAGTCGAACCGGGGAGCTGTTTTTT. Translation gives CAISEGSRTGELFF. This chain uses TRBV10-3 with TRBJ2-2; D unresolved. From germline, CDR1 is ENHRY and CDR2 SYGVKD. The CDR3 is 14 residues long. The V end was cut by 2 bases, the J end by 5 bases, with 9 bases between.